Listed here is a single T cell receptor (beta chain). Its antigen is unidentified. This sample is part of a study of T cell repertoires in aging, cancer and after chemotherapy. Study outcomes and limitations: Median generation probability rose over the chemotherapy interval in each cancer cohort, suggesting rebound thymic output. Compared with age-matched healthy donors, untreated hematological or solid cancer patients showed higher blood TCR clonality.

Amplification of TCR beta used genomic DNA extracted from peripheral blood. TRB rearrangements spanning V, D and J were amplified using mixed TRB-A/B primers. TCRdb fed the multiplex PCR reads into MiXCR, producing one record per CDR3 protein. This sample has about 560 distinct CDR3 sequences, with about a fifth found just once. Germline lookup yields CDR1 SGDLS and CDR2 YYNGEE. This CDR3 comprises 14 residues. Trimming removed 0 bases from V and 5 bases from J, with 11 bases in between. The J gene is TRBJ2-5, the V gene TRBV9; D is undetermined. Sequencing used blood. This receptor was identified in a human donor with a solid tumor. The CDR3 region has the DNA TGTGCCAGCAGCGTAGACCAGAAGACGGAGACCCAGTACTTC. Residues: CASSVDQKTETQYF.